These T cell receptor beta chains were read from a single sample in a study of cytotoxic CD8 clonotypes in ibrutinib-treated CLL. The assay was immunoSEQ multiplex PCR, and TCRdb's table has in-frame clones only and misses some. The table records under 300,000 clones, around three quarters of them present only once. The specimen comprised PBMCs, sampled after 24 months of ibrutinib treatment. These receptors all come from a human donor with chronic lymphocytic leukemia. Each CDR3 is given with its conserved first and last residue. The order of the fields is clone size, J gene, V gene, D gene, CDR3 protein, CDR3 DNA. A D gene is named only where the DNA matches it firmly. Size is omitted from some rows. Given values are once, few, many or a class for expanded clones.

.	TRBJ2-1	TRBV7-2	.	CASSLAVVYDYNEQFF	TGTGCCAGCAGCTTAGCAGTGGTCTATGACTACAATGAGCAGTTCTTC
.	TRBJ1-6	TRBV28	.	CASSPRAPSADSPLHF	TGTGCCAGCAGTCCACGGGCTCCCTCGGCGGATTCACCCCTCCACTTT
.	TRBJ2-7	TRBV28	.	CASSWAAYEQYF	TGTGCCAGCAGTTGGGCAGCCTACGAGCAGTACTTC
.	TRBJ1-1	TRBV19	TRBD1	CASSLGQGRYTEAFF	TGTGCCAGTAGTTTAGGACAGGGGAGGTACACTGAAGCTTTCTTT
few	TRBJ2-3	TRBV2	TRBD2	CASSGLAGDEDTQYF	TGTGCCAGCAGTGGGCTAGCGGGAGACGAAGATACGCAGTATTTT
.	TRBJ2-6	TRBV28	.	CASTIRGAGANVLTF	TGTGCCAGCACCATCCGGGGAGCAGGGGCCAACGTCCTGACTTTC
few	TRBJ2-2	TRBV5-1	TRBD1	CASGGGTGNTGELFF	TGCGCCAGCGGAGGCGGGACAGGGAACACCGGGGAGCTGTTTTTT
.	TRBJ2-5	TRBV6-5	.	CASSYSGTETQYF	TGTGCCAGCAGTTACTCGGGCACGGAGACCCAGTACTTC
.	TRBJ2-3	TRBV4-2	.	CASSQDRPDTQYF	TGTGCCAGCAGCCAAGATAGACCGGATACGCAGTATTTT
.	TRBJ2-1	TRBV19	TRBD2	CASQTSGRVGEQFF	TGTGCCAGTCAAACTAGCGGGAGGGTGGGTGAGCAGTTCTTC
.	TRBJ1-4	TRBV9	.	CASSPVGWANEKLFF	TGTGCCAGCAGCCCAGTAGGGTGGGCTAATGAAAAACTGTTTTTT
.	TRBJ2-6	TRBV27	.	CASSPGGPGANVLTF	TGTGCCAGCAGTCCTGGCGGGCCCGGGGCCAACGTCCTGACTTTC
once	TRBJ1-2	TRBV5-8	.	CASSLEGGYGYTF	TGTGCCAGCAGCTTGGAGGGGGGCTATGGCTACACCTTC
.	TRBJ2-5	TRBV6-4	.	CASSEGPRETQYF	TGTGCCAGCAGTGAGGGACCGCGGGAGACCCAGTACTTC
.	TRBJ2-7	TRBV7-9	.	CASSSADRGGYEQYF	TGTGCCAGCAGCTCCGCCGACAGGGGAGGGTACGAGCAGTACTTC
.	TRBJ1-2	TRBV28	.	CASSLNRRGYTF	TGTGCCAGCAGTTTAAATCGCAGGGGCTACACCTTC
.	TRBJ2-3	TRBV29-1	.	CSVGPRLTDTQYF	TGCAGCGTGGGCCCCAGGCTAACAGATACGCAGTATTTT
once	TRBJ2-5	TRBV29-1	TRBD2	CSIQTSGSFETQYF	TGCAGCATCCAGACTAGCGGGAGCTTTGAGACCCAGTACTTC
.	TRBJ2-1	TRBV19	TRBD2	CASTSGLAGVKQFF	TGTGCCAGTACCTCGGGACTAGCGGGAGTAAAACAGTTCTTC
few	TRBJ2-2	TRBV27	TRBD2	CASSLGLVDSGELFF	TGTGCCAGCAGTTTAGGACTAGTGGATTCCGGGGAGCTGTTTTTT
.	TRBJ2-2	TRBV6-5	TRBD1	CASRTGSSNTGELFF	TGTGCCAGCAGGACAGGGTCCTCGAACACCGGGGAGCTGTTTTTT
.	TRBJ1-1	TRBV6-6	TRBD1	CASTLTGQARTEAFF	TGTGCCAGCACCCTAACAGGACAGGCGCGGACTGAAGCTTTCTTT